This TCR beta chain appears in the sequencing data of a study of cytomegalovirus exposure and HLA in healthy donors. Study-wide points: A later analysis linked a missense variant in DCLRE1C to the trimming of TCR beta V and J genes.

The V gene's germline CDR1 is SGDLS and CDR2 YYNGEE. V was trimmed by 3 bases and J by 8 bases, leaving 17 bases between them. The CDR3 is 14 amino acids. Concerning this clone itself: Its matching antigen is unknown.

PCR primers comprised 60 Vbeta and 13 Jbeta primers. Produced via immunoSEQ multiplex PCR; TCRdb's table is partial and in-frame only. The sample carries 150,000 to 200,000 clones, 80% recorded once. The sample was PBMCs. The source of this sequence is a man between 35 and 55 years old in good health and CMV-seronegative. V gene TRBV9 combines with J gene TRBJ1-2; possibly TRBD1 for D (6 bases). CDR3 nucleotides: TGTGCCAGCAGCGCCACACAGGGTAACAGGGGCTACACCTTC. It codes for CASSATQGNRGYTF.